The entry below gives a single TCR beta chain sequence along with its context. This sample stems from a study of shared T cell receptors in the human thymus. Using immunoSEQ multiplex PCR, the repertoire was profiled, and TCRdb retains in-frame clones only, with some absent. The sample has about 660,000 clones; about 90% are singletons. Germline V CDR1 and CDR2: LGHNA, YNFKEQ. CDR3 size: 16 residues. V was pared by 3 bases and J by 3 bases, with 17 bases between. This sample also appeared in a second study, on human thymus T cells. As that report states: Thymic samples were excised during corrective heart operations.

Source material: thymocytes. The chain joins TRBV4-2 to TRBJ1-2; perhaps TRBD1 as D (5 bases). This TCR derives from a boy under three years old with a congenital heart defect. As DNA, the CDR3 is TGTGCCAGCAGCCAGAGGGGTCGGGGGACTTACTATGGCTACACCTTC. As protein: CASSQRGRGTYYGYTF.